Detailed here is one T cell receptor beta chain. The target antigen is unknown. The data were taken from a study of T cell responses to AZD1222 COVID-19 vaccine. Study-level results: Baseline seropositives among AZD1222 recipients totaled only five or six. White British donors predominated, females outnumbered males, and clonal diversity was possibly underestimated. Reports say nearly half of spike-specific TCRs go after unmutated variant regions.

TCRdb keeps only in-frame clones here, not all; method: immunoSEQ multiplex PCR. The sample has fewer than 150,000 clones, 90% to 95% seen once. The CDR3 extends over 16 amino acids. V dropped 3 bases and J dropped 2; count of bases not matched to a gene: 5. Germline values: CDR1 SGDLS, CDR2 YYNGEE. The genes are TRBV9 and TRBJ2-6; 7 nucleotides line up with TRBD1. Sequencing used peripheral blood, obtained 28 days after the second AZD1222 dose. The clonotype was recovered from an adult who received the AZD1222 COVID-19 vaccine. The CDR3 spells CASSGRQGPGANVLTF. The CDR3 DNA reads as TGTGCCAGCAGCGGGCGACAGGGTCCTGGGGCCAACGTCCTGACTTTC.